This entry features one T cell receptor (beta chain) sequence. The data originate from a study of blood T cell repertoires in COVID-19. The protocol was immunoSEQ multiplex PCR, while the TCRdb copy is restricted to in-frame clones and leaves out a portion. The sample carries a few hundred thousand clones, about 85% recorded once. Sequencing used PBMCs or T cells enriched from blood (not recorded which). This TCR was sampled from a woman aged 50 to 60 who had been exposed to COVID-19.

CDR3 DNA sequence: TGTGCCAGCAGCGTAGGAGGGGACAACCCTAACTATGGCTACACCTTC. This sequence encodes CASSVGGDNPNYGYTF. The chain is built from TRBV9 and TRBJ1-2; the D gene is possibly TRBD1 (6 bases). The CDR3 loop spans 16 amino acids. Germline V gene data show CDR1 as SGDLS and CDR2 as YYNGEE. V was cut by 0 bases and J by 0 bases, with 12 bases left in between.